This T cell receptor (beta chain) was profiled in a study of shared clonotypes between healthy human individuals. The naive CD8 fraction comprised CD45RO-negative cells positively selected for CCR7 and excluded terminally differentiated effector memory CD45RA+ cells. On this clone itself: Its antigen is unknown.

CDR3 length: 16 residues. Germline CDR1 SQVTM, CDR2 ANQGSEA. V shed 0 bases and J 8 bases; nucleotides not matched to a gene: 10. The study, taken as a whole, reports: Naive CD4 clonotype sharing across several donors was 4.5% to 6%. Researchers found naive subsets generally carried larger estimated richness than memory subsets.

The method was immunoSEQ multiplex PCR; TCRdb's version includes in-frame clones alone and lacks a portion of them. The repertoire consists of 1.5 million to 2.5 million clones, with roughly 94% occurring once and the leading ten covering more than 0.9%. This chain links TRBV29-1 with TRBJ2-1, with 10 nucleotides matching TRBD1. This sequence was found in a young man in good health. Sequencing was done on a sample of naive CD8+ T cells sorted from blood. The CDR3 loop is CSVEDLSGTGAYEQFF. CDR3 bases: TGCAGCGTTGAAGATTTGTCCGGGACAGGGGCCTATGAGCAGTTCTTC.